This T cell receptor (beta chain) was observed in a study of response to subunit inactivated influenza vaccine. General observations from the study: New T cells are recruited in small numbers by each seasonal influenza vaccination, according to the authors' suggestion.

With regard to this clonotype: What it binds is unknown.

Using its own MiXCR run on the RT-PCR reads, TCRdb lists one record per CDR3 protein. The table shows more than 700,000 distinct CDR3 sequences, with less than 25% occurring only once. The ends lost 3 bases at V and 3 bases at J; junction bases unmatched: 7. The CDR3 runs 17 residues. Germline-derived CDR1 and CDR2 are SEHNR and FQNEAQ (reference sequence). The chain has TRBV7-9 and TRBJ2-3, with TRBD2 matching over 12 bases. The sequence was obtained from a man in his fifties or sixties who received an inactivated influenza vaccine. The starting material was PBMCs from blood, obtained more than 4 days after vaccination. CDR3 sequence reads: CASSFGFTSGGTDTQYF. CDR3 coding DNA: TGTGCCAGCAGCTTCGGCTTCACTAGCGGGGGGACAGATACGCAGTATTTT.